This T cell receptor beta chain was identified in a study of molecular identifiers for immune sequencing clone quantification. Study-wide results and caveats: Among 800,000 to 1,000,000 naive cells, spiked Jurkat TCR RNA from a single cell was reportedly detectable. Molecules of identical TCR sharing a barcode could underestimate highly expanded clone sizes.

MiXCR was run by TCRdb on the PCR reads, yielding one entry per CDR3 protein. The repertoire holds hundreds of thousands of distinct CDR3 sequences, roughly 23% seen once, with 0.7% to 0.95% in the top ten. V was clipped by 4 bases and J by 7 bases, with 23 bases between them. This CDR3 is 17 amino acids long. Germline V CDR1 and CDR2: MDHEN, SYDVKM. In its sample, this clonotype was seen once. Antigen: not known. The sequence came from a human donor in good health. Some libraries in this study had Jurkat cell RNA spiked in. The chain couples TRBV28 to TRBJ2-1; D perhaps matches TRBD2 (6 bases). Material: naive CD8+ T cells from blood, with Jurkat cell RNA spiked in. Subset specified: FACS-sorted CD8+CD4-CCR7+CD45RA+ naive T cells. The CDR3: CASSSPFGSRSGNEQFF. The CDR3 DNA follows: TGTGCCAGCAGTTCGCCCTTCGGGAGCAGGAGTGGTAATGAGCAGTTCTTC.